The clone carrying this TCR beta chain was counted between two and nine times. As yet, its antigen is unknown. The TCR library protocol attached unique molecular identifiers to the individual cDNA molecules. TCRdb analysed the 5' RACE reads with MiXCR anew, one entry per CDR3 protein. The sample shows 60,000 to 90,000 distinct CDR3 sequences, around 8.7% of them seen only once. This record belongs to a study of early T cells in non-severe SARS-CoV-2 infection. Study-level information: Chains were not paired, and sequencing was done on bulk RNA from unsorted whole blood. Study-wide findings and caveats: Matching results from VDJdb favored anti-spike CD8 responses, leaving private and CD4 specificities undetected.

CDR1 and CDR2 (germline): DFQATT, SNEGSKA (reference sequence). This CDR3 has 15 amino acids. Trimming cost V 3 bases and J 3 bases, with 18 bases left between them. Specimen: whole blood. The chain couples TRBV20-1 to TRBJ2-7, with D tentatively TRBD1 or TRBD2 (5 bases each). This receptor was taken from an adult who was a healthcare worker with PCR-confirmed SARS-CoV-2 infection or an uninfected control (not recorded which). The CDR3 here is CSARRGSTEFYEQYF. Written as DNA, the CDR3 is TGCAGTGCTAGGAGGGGTTCCACGGAGTTCTACGAGCAGTACTTC.